These T cell receptor beta chains were read from a single sample in a study of T cell repertoires in cytomegalovirus infection. TCRdb independently ran MiXCR on the reads; one entry per CDR3 protein. The sample includes some 680,000 distinct CDR3 sequences, roughly 35% of them seen just once. Sequencing was done on a sample of PBMCs. The receptor source for this set is a human donor in good health (CMV status not recorded). Some clones in this sample may be carry-over from other donors' samples. Each CDR3 is given without its conserved first and last residue. Each record gives: V gene, CDR3 length, J gene, CDR3 protein.

>TRBV5-1|12|TRBJ1-1
ASSWGRPNTEAF
>TRBV29-1|11|TRBJ2-7
SVLLYMSYEQY
>TRBV25-1|12|TRBJ1-3
ASSPPGAGNTIY
>TRBV6-5|13|TRBJ2-2
ASSWATANTGELF
>TRBV6-2/TRBV6-3|17|TRBJ1-1
ASSYTSGTGGVKNTEAF
>TRBV28|15|TRBJ2-7
ASSLTASALSSYEQY
>TRBV10-3|14|TRBJ1-4
AISEGGRGLGEKLF
>TRBV20-1|12|TRBJ2-7
SAREGGPLYEQY
>TRBV24-1|13|TRBJ1-1
ATSDSRRRNTEAF
>TRBV18|14|TRBJ2-1
ASSKTAGTNRNEQF
>TRBV7-2|11|TRBJ2-7
ASSLDRVRGKY
>TRBV10-2|10|TRBJ2-7
ASSPEHYEQY
>TRBV28|13|TRBJ1-4
ASSLSAGLGEKLF
>TRBV6-1|12|TRBJ2-7
ASSEAGRTYEQY
>TRBV11-2|14|TRBJ2-2
ASSLIRSPNTGELF
>TRBV7-8|14|TRBJ2-7
ASIDRTSGRDYEQY
>TRBV12-3/TRBV12-4|13|TRBJ1-2
ASKLRGVEGAGYT
>TRBV7-8|14|TRBJ2-2
ASRRLAGGGTGERF
>TRBV20-1|12|TRBJ1-4
SANSRGGAEKLF
>TRBV7-8|18|TRBJ2-2
ASSLARGLAGGTNTGELF
>TRBV7-6|11|TRBJ2-7
ASSPWQWYEQY
>TRBV27|11|TRBJ1-6
ASSLGKHSPLH
>TRBV28|10|TRBJ1-5
ASSPQGTAQH
>TRBV14|13|TRBJ1-1
ASSPPWGVGTEAF
>TRBV4-1|11|TRBJ2-1
ASSQELQPTQF
>TRBV5-3|13|TRBJ1-6
ASSFSPGGNSPLH
>TRBV7-8|13|TRBJ1-4
ASSLAGGEDEKLF
>TRBV7-8|12|TRBJ2-5
ASSLSGGPETQY
>TRBV27|12|TRBJ1-5
ASRGDSSNKPQH
>TRBV20-1|14|TRBJ1-3
SAPGYPTASGNTIY
>TRBV7-2|11|TRBJ2-3
ASRKAGTDTQY
>TRBV7-2|12|TRBJ2-1
ASSQVAGESRQF
>TRBV30|10|TRBJ2-7
AWSAQGQERY
>TRBV28|10|TRBJ2-2
ASRFVVGELF
>TRBV10-2|12|TRBJ1-1
ASSWQNGNTEAF
>TRBV7-6|14|TRBJ2-2
SSSRGGQGYTGELF
>TRBV6-2/TRBV6-3|18|TRBJ1-1
ASNPHRQGGIRGTNTEAF
>TRBV2|10|TRBJ2-3
ASSEWRDTQY
>TRBV28|13|TRBJ2-5
ASSLFGRPGQGLD
>TRBV12-3/TRBV12-4|14|TRBJ1-1
ASSSGIGDLNTEAF
>TRBV11-1|11|TRBJ2-7
ASSLLALGEQY
>TRBV6-5|11|TRBJ1-2
ASSTNSGFGYT
>TRBV11-1|15|TRBJ1-1
ASSPWPGRTDDTEAF
>TRBV5-1|12|TRBJ1-6
ASGSGTGSSPLH
>TRBV18|12|TRBJ2-1
ASSKGDLYNEQF
>TRBV29-1|9|TRBJ2-7
SVGSGEGQY
>TRBV4-1|11|TRBJ1-5
ASSRDFNQPQH
>TRBV28|11|TRBJ1-2
ASSLASLYGYT
>TRBV12-3/TRBV12-4|13|TRBJ2-7
ASSFGRGGSYEQY
>TRBV19|15|TRBJ2-1
ASSGQGASSLFYEQF
>TRBV28|14|TRBJ1-1
ASSSRQDHLNTEAF
>TRBV20-1|11|TRBJ1-1
SAHPDGNTEAF
>TRBV5-4|13|TRBJ2-5
ASTPTGGDGETQY
>TRBV27|14|TRBJ2-2
ASSFLGQGITGELF
>TRBV20-1|10|TRBJ1-1
SAPSSSTEAF
>TRBV7-9|14|TRBJ1-4
ASSLVRGRENEKLF